These 15 T cell receptor beta chains originate from one sample sequenced in a study of vaccination and CD4 T cells after COVID-19. Sequencing of DNA taken from cultured CD4+ T cells relied on the Oncomine TCR Beta short-read assay. MiXCR, applied by TCRdb to the PCR reads, yields one record per CDR3 protein. The data hold around 26,000 distinct CDR3 sequences, with 64% observed a single time. No antigen has been identified for these receptors. Treatment given: roughly 10-day PBMC culture with coronavirus spike peptide pools or control peptides (ViraFEST assay). Sequencing input: CD4+ T cells from blood, cultured in vitro. All receptors derive from a human donor who had recovered from COVID-19.

The chain links TRBV6-2 or TRBV6-3 to TRBJ1-5; 7 nucleotides match TRBD1. Trimming at V came to 0 bases and at J to 6 bases, leaving 2 bases not matched to a gene. CDR3 size: 14 residues. Germline loops: CDR1 MNHEY, CDR2 SVGEGT. Here the CDR3 DNA reads TGTGCCAGCAGTTACTCAGGGGGCATTCAGCCCCAGCATTTT. Translation gives CASSYSGGIQPQHF.

This clonotype has just one count. The chain employs TRBV7-2 and TRBJ1-5; D is unclear. Per the germline V gene, CDR1 is SGHTA and CDR2 is FQGNSA. The CDR3 is made up of 13 amino acids. V gave up 8 bases and J gave up 1 base, with 9 bases separating them. The DNA of the CDR3 is TGTGCCAGCCGGGCGGGGAGCAATCAGCCCCAGCATTTT. It specifies CASRAGSNQPQHF.

The sample holds one count of this clonotype. The chain is built from TRBV20-1 and TRBJ2-2; TRBD1 aligns across 9 bases. The CDR3 is made up of 16 amino acids. J gave up 6 bases and V 3 bases, and 11 bases lay outside the gene matches. Germline CDR1 reads DFQATT; CDR2 reads SNEGSKA (reference sequence). The DNA of the CDR3 is TGCAGTGCTAGGAGGGGCCGGGACAGGGTGTCCGGGGAGCTGTTTTTT. It codes for CSARRGRDRVSGELFF.

This clonotype showed up just a few times. CDR3 loop: CSARGARADPYEQYF. In nucleotides, the CDR3 is TGCAGTGCTAGAGGCGCCAGAGCAGATCCCTACGAGCAGTACTTC. V and J are TRBV20-1 and TRBJ2-7; D is uncertain. Germline CDR1 is DFQATT and CDR2 is SNEGSKA (reference sequence). The CDR3 runs to 15 residues. The ends were cut back, 1 base at V and 2 bases at J, with 15 bases in the middle.

This clonotype was found once. The chain combines TRBV5-1 with TRBJ1-1; no reliable D call. V was pared by 5 bases and J by 6 bases, with 20 bases between. Germline V CDR1 and CDR2: SGHRS, YFSETQ. The CDR3 is 15 residues long. CDR3 nucleotides: TGCGCCAGCAGTTCAACCCTGGGGTTTGTCGCTGAAGCTTTCTTT. This encodes CASSSTLGFVAEAFF. The full variable domain, rest sourced from reference TRBV5-1 and TRBJ1-1, is KAGVTQTPRYLIKTRGQQVTLSCSPISGHRSVSWYQQTPGQGLQFLFEYFSETQRNKGNFPGRFSGRQFSNSRSEMNVSTLELGDSALYLCASSSTLGFVAEAFFGQGTRLTVV.

The J gene is TRBJ1-2, the V gene TRBV19, with D perhaps TRBD1 (5 bases). CDR3 length: 14 amino acids. Per the germline V gene, CDR1 is LNHDA and CDR2 is SQIVND (reference sequence). V dropped 8 bases and J dropped 6 bases, with 19 bases sitting between them. This CDR3 is CASRPSRGTHGYTF. The DNA for the CDR3 is TGTGCCAGTCGACCGTCTAGGGGAACTCATGGCTACACCTTC.

The chain employs TRBV27 and TRBJ2-2, with 12 bases aligning to TRBD1. The V and J ends lost 4 bases and 4 bases, in that order; junction bases with no gene match: 7. CDR1 is MNHEY and CDR2 is SMNVEV in the germline V gene (reference sequence). CDR3 size: 17 residues. CDR3 protein: CASSSGTGGRGTGELFF. DNA of the CDR3: TGTGCCAGCAGTTCCGGGACAGGGGGCCGAGGCACCGGGGAGCTGTTTTTT.

V is TRBV18 and J is TRBJ2-7, with D perhaps TRBD1 (7 bases). The CDR3 covers 15 residues. Trimming shortened V by 2 bases and J by 1 base, and 12 bases separated the two germline ends. CDR1 is KGHSH and CDR2 is LQKENI in the germline V gene. The CDR3 spells CASSPSRGESYEQYF. The CDR3 region has the DNA TGTGCCAGCTCACCATCCAGGGGGGAGTCCTACGAGCAGTACTTC.

The rearrangement joins TRBV15 to TRBJ1-6; D is perhaps TRBD1 (6 bases). V was pared by 1 base and J by 4 bases, with 20 bases between. Germline V gene data show CDR1 as LNHNV and CDR2 as YYDKDF (reference sequence). The CDR3 has 19 amino acids. CDR3 coding DNA: TGTGCCACCAGCAGAGGGAATCGCCAGAACAGGGAGTATAATTCACCCCTCCACTTT. Its protein is CATSRGNRQNREYNSPLHF.

This chain uses TRBV5-5 with TRBJ1-1; TRBD1 is a possible D gene (6 bases). Germline values: CDR1 SGHKS, CDR2 YYEKEE (reference sequence). Trimming removed 4 bases at V and 4 bases at J, with 17 bases between. The CDR3 length is 15 residues. DNA of the CDR3: TGTGCCAGCAGCCCCCACAGGGAGATCAGCACTGAAGCTTTCTTT. It specifies CASSPHREISTEAFF.

The chain employs TRBV7-9 and TRBJ2-2; maybe TRBD1 (5 bases). The CDR3 is made up of 15 amino acids. Trimming cost V 5 bases and J 2 bases, with 12 bases left between them. Germline CDR1 and CDR2: SEHNR and FQNEAQ (reference sequence). CDR3 sequence: CASSLDRINTGELFF. CDR3 nucleotide sequence: TGTGCCAGCAGCCTCGACAGAATAAACACCGGGGAGCTGTTTTTT.

The V call is TRBV10-1, the J call TRBJ2-3; no definite D call. The CDR3 is made up of 12 amino acids. Germline assignment: CDR1 WNHNN and CDR2 SYGVQD (reference sequence). V lost 5 bases, J lost 3 bases, and 6 bases lay in between. The CDR3 bases are TGCGCCAGCAGTAGAACGACAGATACGCAGTATTTT. Its protein product is CASSRTTDTQYF.

The genes are TRBV6-1 and TRBJ1-6; TRBD1 matches at 11 bases. Trimming removed 5 bases from V and 2 bases from J; junction bases left unmatched: 5. This CDR3 has 17 amino acids. Germline V lookup: CDR1 MNHNS, CDR2 SASEGT. The CDR3 sequence: CASSRGTGGPYNSPLHF. The CDR3 DNA follows: TGTGCCAGCAGTCGCGGGACAGGGGGACCCTATAATTCACCCCTCCACTTT.

This clonotype was seen once. The rearrangement uses TRBV6-1 and TRBJ1-5, with 9 positions matching TRBD1. The CDR3 contains 17 residues. After removal of 10 bases from V and 0 bases from J, the junction contained 13 bases not matched to a gene. CDR1 MNHNS and CDR2 SASEGT come from the germline V gene. The CDR3, as DNA: TGTGCCACCGGGGACAGGGAAGCATACTATAGCAATCAGCCCCAGCATTTT. This codes for CATGDREAYYSNQPQHF.

As concerns this clonotype: An end of the junction does not agree with germline; a read error may underlie this. The rearrangement joins TRBV29-1 to TRBJ1-2; tentatively, D is TRBD1 (5 bases). The CDR3 consists of 10 residues. Germline loops: CDR1 SQVTM, CDR2 ANQGSEA. The CDR3: CSVEGRLGRF. DNA of the CDR3: TGCAGCGTTGAAGGGCGATTGGGACGGTTC.